This T cell receptor delta chain came from a study of gamma-delta T cells after stem cell transplantation. From germline, CDR1 is GEAIGNYY and CDR2 EKD. Trimming took off 4 bases at V and 0 bases at J, with 23 bases between the two ends. The CDR3 runs to 18 residues. TCRdb reanalysed the RT-PCR reads via CATT. The sample lists roughly 4,700 delta-chain clones; 1.5% to 2.5% were seen once. Sequenced: gamma-delta T cells. This sequence was found in a human donor. It is not recorded whose cells these are; they may come from a transplant donor. This chain connects TRDV2 to TRDJ1; TRDD3 is a possible D gene (5 bases). The CDR3 DNA reads TGTGCCTGTGAGGTGCTGGGTCGAACCCTTGGGAACACCGATAAACTCATCTTT. Its translation is CACEVLGRTLGNTDKLIF.